A selection of T cell receptor beta chains follows, all from one sample in a study of OX40 agonist ivuxolimab in advanced cancers. Clones were sequenced by immunoSEQ multiplex PCR, and TCRdb holds only the in-frame ones, with some missing. The sample has 50,000 or so clones, about 81% seen once. This specimen was CD4+ or CD8+ T cells sorted from blood, taken in a trial of the OX40 agonist ivuxolimab. The origin of the receptors is an adult with an advanced solid tumor such as melanoma, head and neck, liver or kidney cancer. Both conserved end residues are part of each CDR3. The D gene is left open where the match is weak. Part of the rows lack a size; the others show once, few, many or a class for expanded clones.

clone size	D gene	CDR3 length	V gene	J gene	CDR3 protein	CDR3 DNA
.	TRBD1	15	TRBV2	TRBJ2-7	CASSLQGTITYEQYF	TGTGCCAGCAGCCTACAGGGGACAATAACCTACGAGCAGTACTTC
.	TRBD1	16	TRBV7-2	TRBJ2-1	CASSVTGTGAYNEQFF	TGTGCCAGCAGCGTAACCGGGACAGGGGCCTACAATGAGCAGTTCTTC
.	.	15	TRBV7-9	TRBJ2-6	CASSQQGSGANVLTF	TGTGCCAGCAGCCAACAGGGTTCTGGGGCCAACGTCCTGACTTTC
.	TRBD2	13	TRBV11-3	TRBJ2-4	CASSLRAAGYQYF	TGTGCCAGCAGCCTTCGGGCAGCGGGGTATCAGTACTTC
.	.	14	TRBV6-5	TRBJ1-5	CASSYGGGSQPQHF	TGTGCCAGCAGTTACGGTGGGGGGAGTCAGCCCCAGCATTTT
.	TRBD2	15	TRBV6-1	TRBJ2-3	CASSTGLVSTDTQYF	TGTGCCAGCAGTACGGGACTAGTGAGCACAGATACGCAGTATTTT
once	TRBD2	17	TRBV6-4	TRBJ2-1	CASSESPRAGGQGEQFF	TGTGCCAGCAGTGAGTCCCCTCGAGCGGGGGGGCAGGGTGAGCAGTTCTTC
.	TRBD1	17	TRBV19	TRBJ2-2	CASSPLGQGADTGELFF	TGTGCCAGTAGCCCCCTGGGACAGGGGGCCGACACCGGGGAGCTGTTTTTT
.	.	14	TRBV28	TRBJ1-2	CASSFLPREGGYTF	TGTGCCAGCAGTTTCCTCCCGCGTGAGGGTGGCTACACCTTC
.	.	15	TRBV5-1	TRBJ2-7	CASSLGNRGGYEQYF	TGCGCCAGCAGCTTGGGGAACAGGGGAGGCTACGAGCAGTACTTC
once	.	16	TRBV5-1	TRBJ2-6	CASSEILFSGANVLTF	TGCGCCAGCAGCGAGATCCTGTTCTCTGGGGCCAACGTCCTGACTTTC
.	.	13	TRBV7-9	TRBJ2-5	CASSLVGRETQYF	TGTGCCAGCAGCTTAGTGGGGCGGGAGACCCAGTACTTC
.	TRBD2	16	TRBV5-4	TRBJ2-3	CASSQDLAGAGDTQYF	TGTGCCAGCAGCCAGGATCTAGCGGGGGCCGGAGATACGCAGTATTTT
.	.	13	TRBV11-2	TRBJ1-3	CASSPESGNTIYF	TGTGCCAGCAGCCCCGAATCAGGTAACACCATATATTTT
.	.	13	TRBV7-6	TRBJ1-5	CASSLGGSRPMHF	TGTGCCAGCAGCCTAGGGGGTTCTAGACCAATGCATTTT
.	.	16	TRBV5-4	TRBJ2-2	CASSPGPGEYTGELFF	TGTGCCAGCAGCCCTGGTCCAGGGGAGTACACCGGGGAGCTGTTTTTT
few	.	15	TRBV5-4	TRBJ1-4	CASSATRGTNEKLFF	TGTGCCAGCAGCGCCACTAGGGGTACTAATGAAAAACTGTTTTTT
.	.	13	TRBV2	TRBJ2-1	CASQAATYNEQFF	TGTGCCAGCCAAGCGGCGACTTACAATGAGCAGTTCTTC
.	TRBD2	17	TRBV5-1	TRBJ2-3	CASSLAMGLAGTDTQYF	TGCGCCAGCAGCTTGGCCATGGGACTAGCTGGAACAGATACGCAGTATTTT
medium-sized	.	16	TRBV11-2	TRBJ2-2	CASRFPARGGTGELFF	TGTGCCAGCAGGTTCCCCGCCAGGGGAGGCACCGGGGAGCTGTTTTTT
.	.	13	TRBV12-5	TRBJ1-5	CASGLAASQPQHF	TGTGCTAGTGGTTTGGCCGCCAGTCAGCCCCAGCATTTT
.	.	14	TRBV13	TRBJ1-4	CASSLRAGKEKLFF	TGTGCCAGCAGCTTACGGGCAGGGAAGGAAAAACTGTTTTTT
.	.	12	TRBV6-5	TRBJ1-2	CASGQRLSGYTF	TGTGCCAGTGGACAGCGCCTATCTGGCTACACCTTC
.	.	13	TRBV6-1	TRBJ2-7	CASGLTGPYEQYF	TGTGCCAGCGGTCTGACAGGACCCTACGAGCAGTACTTC
.	.	15	TRBV5-3	TRBJ1-5	CARSFLRGSNQPQHF	TGTGCCAGAAGCTTTCTCCGTGGGTCCAATCAGCCCCAGCATTTT
.	TRBD1	15	TRBV5-4	TRBJ2-5	CASSPRQGSAGTQYF	TGTGCCAGCAGCCCCCGACAGGGTAGTGCAGGGACCCAGTACTTC
few	.	15	TRBV6-5	TRBJ1-1	CASSRGGTRNTEAFF	TGTGCCAGCAGTCGAGGCGGGACTAGGAACACTGAAGCTTTCTTT
.	TRBD2	15	TRBV27	TRBJ2-1	CASKMGGVGYNEQFF	TGTGCCAGCAAGATGGGGGGGGTGGGGTACAATGAGCAGTTCTTC
.	.	17	TRBV21-1	TRBJ2-4	CASRGSSRFLAKNIQYF	TGTGCCAGCAGGGGGAGTTCTAGATTCCTAGCCAAAAACATTCAGTACTTC
.	.	15	TRBV5-4	TRBJ2-6	CASSFRSSGANVLTF	TGTGCCAGCAGCTTCCGGTCATCTGGGGCCAACGTCCTGACTTTC
.	TRBD2	17	TRBV7-8	TRBJ2-3	CASSLGAGAGGADTQYF	TGTGCCAGCAGCTTAGGAGCCGGAGCGGGGGGAGCAGATACGCAGTATTTT
.	TRBD1	15	TRBV18	TRBJ1-4	CASSRNQGADEKLFF	TGTGCCAGCTCACGGAATCAGGGGGCGGATGAAAAACTGTTTTTT
few	TRBD1	13	TRBV5-1	TRBJ1-4	CASRGTGNEKLFF	TGCGCCAGCAGGGGGACAGGGAATGAAAAACTGTTTTTT
.	TRBD1	16	TRBV2	TRBJ2-7	CASSLQPGQGSYEQYF	TGTGCCAGCAGTTTACAACCGGGACAGGGTTCCTACGAGCAGTACTTC
.	TRBD1	16	TRBV7-2	TRBJ2-2	CASSPGQGTSTGELFF	TGTGCCAGCAGCCCGGGACAGGGGACTAGCACCGGGGAGCTGTTTTTT
.	.	14	TRBV7-3	TRBJ1-1	CASSLSGLNTEAFF	TGTGCCAGCAGCTTAAGCGGTTTGAACACTGAAGCTTTCTTT
.	.	14	TRBV6-1	TRBJ1-5	CASSERWVGQPQHF	TGTGCCAGCAGTGAAAGGTGGGTCGGGCAGCCCCAGCATTTT
.	.	13	TRBV5-1	TRBJ2-7	CASSLATGPEQYF	TGCGCCAGCAGCTTGGCCACGGGACCCGAGCAGTACTTC
few	.	13	TRBV29-1	TRBJ1-1	CSVDKGIQTEAFF	TGCAGCGTTGACAAAGGGATTCAGACTGAAGCTTTCTTT
.	.	15	TRBV11-2	TRBJ1-6	CASSFAGTENSPLHF	TGTGCCAGCAGCTTCGCCGGGACGGAGAATTCACCCCTCCACTTT
.	.	14	TRBV7-2	TRBJ1-5	CASSYPGEFQPQHF	TGTGCCAGCAGCTACCCCGGCGAGTTTCAGCCCCAGCATTTT
.	.	15	TRBV2	TRBJ2-6	CASSIVRSGANVLTF	TGTGCCAGCTCCATAGTTCGCTCTGGGGCCAACGTCCTGACTTTC
.	TRBD1	15	TRBV28	TRBJ2-3	CATNRDRVSTDTQYF	TGTGCCACGAACCGGGACAGGGTTAGCACAGATACGCAGTATTTT
once	.	14	TRBV5-4	TRBJ2-5	CASSLGSGLETQYF	TGTGCCAGCAGCTTGGGGTCAGGGCTCGAGACCCAGTACTTC
.	.	15	TRBV18	TRBJ1-6	CASSRGDGTNSPLHF	TGTGCCAGCTCACGGGGGGACGGGACTAATTCACCCCTCCACTTT
.	.	14	TRBV5-1	TRBJ1-2	CASSLEGVKGGYTF	TGCGCCAGCAGCTTGGAGGGGGTAAAGGGTGGCTACACCTTC
.	.	14	TRBV6-6	TRBJ2-7	CASSYRQAAYEQYF	TGTGCCAGCAGTTATCGACAGGCCGCCTACGAGCAGTACTTC
.	.	13	TRBV2	TRBJ1-6	CATTRTGDSPLHF	TGTGCCACCACTCGGACCGGGGATTCACCCCTCCACTTT
once	.	12	TRBV5-4	TRBJ2-7	CASSLGRGEQYF	TGTGCCAGCAGCTTGGGTAGGGGCGAGCAGTACTTC
.	TRBD2	17	TRBV5-1	TRBJ2-5	CASSLSGGGAGGETQYF	TGCGCCAGCAGCTTGAGCGGGGGCGGAGCGGGGGGAGAGACCCAGTACTTC
.	TRBD2	14	TRBV27	TRBJ2-5	CASSSRLAQETQYF	TGTGCCAGCAGTTCCCGACTAGCCCAAGAGACCCAGTACTTC